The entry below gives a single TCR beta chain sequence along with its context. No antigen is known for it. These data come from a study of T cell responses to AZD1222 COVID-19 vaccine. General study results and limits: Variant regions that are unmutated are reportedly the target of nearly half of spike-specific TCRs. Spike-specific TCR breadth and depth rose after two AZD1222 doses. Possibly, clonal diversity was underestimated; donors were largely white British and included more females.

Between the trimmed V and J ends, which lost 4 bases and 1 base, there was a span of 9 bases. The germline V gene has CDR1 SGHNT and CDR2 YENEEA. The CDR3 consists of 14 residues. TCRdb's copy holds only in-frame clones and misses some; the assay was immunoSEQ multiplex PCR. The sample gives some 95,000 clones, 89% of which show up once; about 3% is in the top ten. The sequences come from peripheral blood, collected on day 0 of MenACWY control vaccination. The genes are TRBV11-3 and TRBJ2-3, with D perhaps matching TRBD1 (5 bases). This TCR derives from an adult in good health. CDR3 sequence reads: CASSSGHRTDTQYF. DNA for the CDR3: TGTGCCAGCAGCTCCGGACACCGCACAGATACGCAGTATTTT.